This paragraph covers one T cell receptor (beta chain) sequence. These data belong to a study of neoadjuvant nivolumab and ipilimumab in lung cancer. Some clones are missing from TCRdb's copy, which holds only in-frame ones; the method was immunoSEQ multiplex PCR. The table has 30,000 to 35,000 clones, about 92% seen once. After removal of 5 bases from V and 3 bases from J, the junction contained 6 bases not matched to a gene. This CDR3 is built from 15 residues. Germline CDR1 SGHRS, CDR2 YFSETQ. The source material was peripheral blood, sampled after neoadjuvant nivolumab, alone or with ipilimumab, at or shortly before surgery. The V and J genes are TRBV5-1 and TRBJ2-7, with TRBD2 matching over 12 bases. This TCR was sampled from an adult with non-small cell lung cancer. CDR3 DNA sequence: TGCGCCAGCAGGAGACTAGCGGGAGACCACTACGAGCAGTACTTC. Its protein is CASRRLAGDHYEQYF.